These T cell receptor beta chains were read from a single sample in a study of blood T cell repertoires in COVID-19. Generated by immunoSEQ multiplex PCR, the TCRdb table keeps only in-frame clones and is missing some. Among roughly 100,000 clones listed, roughly 85% were seen once. The sequenced sample was peripheral blood. The receptors shown here come from a man aged 50 or older with active COVID-19. Both conserved end residues are part of each CDR3. D genes are given only for firm matches. Not every row has a clone size; where given, it reads once, few, many or a size class.

clone_size j_call d_call v_call cdr3_nt cdr3_aa
- TRBJ2-3 TRBD2 TRBV19 TGTGCCAGTAGTATGAGGCCCAGCGGGGGCACAGATACGCAGTATTTT CASSMRPSGGTDTQYF
- TRBJ1-5 TRBD1 TRBV19 TGTGCCAGTAGTATAACAGGGGATAATCAGCCCCAGCATTTT CASSITGDNQPQHF
many TRBJ1-2 TRBD1 TRBV7-9 TGTGCCAGCAGCTTAGGTTTTAAAGGTGGGGACAGGAGCTTCTATGGCTACACCTTC CASSLGFKGGDRSFYGYTF
once TRBJ1-1 - TRBV13 TGTGCCAGCAGAGTTGGGCAGGAGGATATACGCGCTTTCTTT CASRVGQEDIRAFF
- TRBJ1-6 TRBD1 TRBV5-5 TGTGCCAGCAGCTCTGGGACAGGAGGGACCTATAATTCACCCCTCCACTTT CASSSGTGGTYNSPLHF
- TRBJ2-2 TRBD2 TRBV6-5 TGTGCCAGCAGCCGCGAGCGGGGGGGCCTCAGGGAGCTGTTTTTT CASSRERGGLRELFF
once TRBJ1-1 - TRBV25-1 TGTGCCAGCAGTGGAGGGATAATTGCTTTCTTT CASSGGIIAFF
- TRBJ2-3 - TRBV6-5 TGTGCCAGCAGTTTAATGGATACGCAGTATTTT CASSLMDTQYF
- TRBJ2-5 TRBD2 TRBV11-2 TGTGCCCCCGGGGGGGGACACCAAGAGACCCAGTACTTC CAPGGGHQETQYF
- TRBJ1-3 TRBD1 TRBV10-3 TGTGCCATCAGTGCAGGACAGGCTTATGGAAACACCATATATTTT CAISAGQAYGNTIYF
- TRBJ1-2 - TRBV5-5 TGTGCCAGCAGCTTGGACAGGGTTAACTATGGCTACACCTTC CASSLDRVNYGYTF
- TRBJ1-2 TRBD1 TRBV2 TGTGCCAGCAGTGAAGCCGGGACAGGGCCTAACTATGGCTACACCTTC CASSEAGTGPNYGYTF
- TRBJ1-2 TRBD1 TRBV19 TGTGCGAGTAAACCTTGGGACAGCTACTATGGCTACACCTTC CASKPWDSYYGYTF
- TRBJ2-3 - TRBV4-3 TGCGCCAGCAGCCAATTACGCGCTACAGATACGCAGTATTTT CASSQLRATDTQYF
- TRBJ1-1 TRBD1 TRBV2 TGTGCCAGCACCACGGACAGGTCGGAAGCTTTCTTT CASTTDRSEAFF
few TRBJ1-3 - TRBV7-9 TGTGCCAGCAGCTTTTGGGAGAAATCTGGAAACACCATATATTTT CASSFWEKSGNTIYF
- TRBJ1-6 TRBD1 TRBV5-5 TGTGCCAGCAGCTTGGAAGGGGGCGTGGATTTTACTAATTCACCCCTCCACTTT CASSLEGGVDFTNSPLHF